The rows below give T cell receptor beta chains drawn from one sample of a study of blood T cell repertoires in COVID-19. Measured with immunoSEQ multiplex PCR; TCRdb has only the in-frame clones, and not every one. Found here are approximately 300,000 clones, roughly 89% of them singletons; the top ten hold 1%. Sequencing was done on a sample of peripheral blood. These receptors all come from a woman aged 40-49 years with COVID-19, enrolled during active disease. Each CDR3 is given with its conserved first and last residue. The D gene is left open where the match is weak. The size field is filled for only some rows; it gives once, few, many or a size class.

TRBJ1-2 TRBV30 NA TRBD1 TGTGCCTGGGGATATCCGGGACAGGGTTATGGCTACACCTTC CAWGYPGQGYGYTF
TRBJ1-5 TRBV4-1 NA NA TGCGCCAGCAGCCAAGGTCGGGACTCCGACCAGCATTTT CASSQGRDSDQHF
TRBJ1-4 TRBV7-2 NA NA TGTGCCAGCAGCCCAGACGGGACAAGGGATGAAAAACTGTTTTTT CASSPDGTRDEKLFF
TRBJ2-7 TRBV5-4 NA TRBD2 TGTGCCAGCAGCCCGAATGGATTAGCGGGGGGAGCCTACGAGCAGTACTTC CASSPNGLAGGAYEQYF
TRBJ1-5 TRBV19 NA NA TGTGCCAGTAGTATCTCGGGGTCGGGCAATCAGCCCCAGCATTTT CASSISGSGNQPQHF
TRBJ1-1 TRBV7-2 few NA TGTGCCAGCAGCTTAGCGGCAGGGAACACTGAAGCTTTCTTT CASSLAAGNTEAFF
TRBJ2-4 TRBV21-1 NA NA TGTGCCAGCAGCAAAGGCCGAAGGGGACAGGGGGAAGGAGGAGCCAAAAACATTCAGTACTTC CASSKGRRGQGEGGAKNIQYF
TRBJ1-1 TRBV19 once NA TGTGCCAGTAGTTTCGGACAGTCGAACACTGAAGCTTTCTTT CASSFGQSNTEAFF
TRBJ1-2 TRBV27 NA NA TGTGCCAGCAGTTTTAGGGGTAACTATGGCTACACCTTC CASSFRGNYGYTF
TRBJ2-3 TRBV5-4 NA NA TGTGCCACGGGGAAGGGCCAGAGCACAGATACGCAGTATTTT CATGKGQSTDTQYF
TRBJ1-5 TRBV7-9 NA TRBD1 TGTGCCAGCAGCCGCTCCGGGACAGACCATCAGCCCCAGCATTTT CASSRSGTDHQPQHF
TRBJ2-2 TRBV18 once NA TGTGCCAGCTCACCGAACAGGGTAGTTTTCCCCGGGGAGCTGTTTTTT CASSPNRVVFPGELFF
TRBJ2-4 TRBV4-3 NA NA TGCGCCAGCAGCCAAGATGTGGCGGGAGCCAAAAACATTCAGTACTTC CASSQDVAGAKNIQYF
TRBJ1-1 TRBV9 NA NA TGTGCCAGTAAGATGATGGCAGAAAACACTGAAGCTTTCTTT CASKMMAENTEAFF
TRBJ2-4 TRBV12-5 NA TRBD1 TGTGCTAGTGGCTCTTCAATTGGGACAGACCTCGCCAAAAACATTCAGTACTTC CASGSSIGTDLAKNIQYF
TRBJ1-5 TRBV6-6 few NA TGTGCCAGCACCAGACAGGGCAATCAGCCCCAGCATTTT CASTRQGNQPQHF
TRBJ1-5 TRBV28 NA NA TGTGCCAGCAGTCCCGCCGTGGACAAGGATAGCAATCAGCCCCAGCATTTT CASSPAVDKDSNQPQHF
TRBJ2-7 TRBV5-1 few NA TGCGCCAGCAGCTTTGGGACTCTGCCCTCCTACGAGCAGTACTTC CASSFGTLPSYEQYF
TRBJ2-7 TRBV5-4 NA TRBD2 TGTGCCAGCAGCTTGGCCTTGACTAGCGGGGCCTCCTACGAGCAGTACTTC CASSLALTSGASYEQYF
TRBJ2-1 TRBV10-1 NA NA TGCGCCAGCAGACTCTATCTTCCGTCCTACAATGAGCAGTTCTTC CASRLYLPSYNEQFF
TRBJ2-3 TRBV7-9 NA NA TGTGCCAGCAGCTTAGACAGTGGAGATACGCAGTATTTT CASSLDSGDTQYF
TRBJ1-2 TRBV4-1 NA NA TGCGCCAGCAGCCACGGGATTGGGTACACCTTC CASSHGIGYTF
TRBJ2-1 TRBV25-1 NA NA TGTGCCATCCCCCCCCCGTCGCGTCAGTTCTTC CAIPPPSRQFF